Below are 24 T cell receptor beta chains sequenced from a single sample in a study of CD8 T cells in ankylosing spondylitis. From the 5' RACE reads, TCRdb called clonotypes with MiXCR, one entry per CDR3 protein. The data show about 220,000 distinct CDR3 sequences, 10% to 13% seen once. Sequenced sample: blood, either unsorted or a sorted T cell fraction (not recorded which). The origin of the receptors is a male donor with ankylosing spondylitis or in good health (not recorded which).

This clonotype was counted once. Possible read error: a much larger clone is one base away. The rearrangement joins TRBV12-3 or TRBV12-4 to TRBJ2-3; 10 bases map to TRBD2. V lost 10 bases to trimming and J lost 4 bases; unmatched junction nucleotides: 8. This CDR3 contains 14 residues. The CDR3 DNA reads as TGTGCCATCGGCGGTCTAGCGGGGGCAGATACGCAGTATTTT. Translated, it gives CAIGGLAGADTQYF.

This clonotype came up many times. The CDR3 reads CAISVSRASGGAKDTQYF. The DNA for the CDR3 is TGTGCCATCAGTGTGTCTAGGGCCAGCGGGGGGGCCAAGGATACGCAGTATTTT. The chain is built from TRBV10-3 and TRBJ2-3; 10 bases agree with TRBD2. The length of the CDR3 is 18 residues. The germline gives CDR1 ENHRY, CDR2 SYGVKD. The ends lost 4 bases at V and 6 bases at J; junction bases unmatched: 16.

A few counts support this clonotype. The rearrangement joins TRBV7-9 to TRBJ1-4; a possible D gene is TRBD1 (6 bases). This CDR3 has 17 residues. CDR1 and CDR2 (germline): SEHNR, FQNEAQ (reference sequence). Trimming left V 1 base short and J 8 bases short, with 20 bases between. This CDR3 reads CASSLGGGQPQREKLFF. The CDR3, as DNA: TGTGCCAGCAGCTTAGGAGGCGGACAGCCCCAGAGGGAAAAACTGTTTTTT.

The chain recombines TRBV6-1 with TRBJ1-2, with 7 bases identical to TRBD1. The CDR3 is made up of 15 amino acids. V dropped 2 bases and J dropped 7; count of bases not matched to a gene: 10. CDR1 MNHNS and CDR2 SASEGT come from the germline V gene. The CDR3 here is CASSEQEQGNGGYTF. CDR3 nucleotides: TGTGCCAGCAGTGAACAAGAACAGGGGAACGGTGGCTACACCTTC.

This clonotype was counted between two and nine times. The chain joins TRBV7-2 to TRBJ2-7, with 12 bases fitting TRBD2. The ends lost 5 bases at V and 0 bases at J; junction bases unmatched: 2. There are 15 residues in the CDR3. Germline V gene sequence: CDR1 SGHTA, CDR2 FQGNSA. The CDR3 DNA sequence: TGTGCCAGCAGCCGACTAGCGGGGGACTCCTACGAGCAGTACTTC. Its protein product is CASSRLAGDSYEQYF.

This chain links TRBV5-1 with TRBJ2-1; D might be TRBD1 (6 bases). Germline V lookup: CDR1 SGHRS, CDR2 YFSETQ. The V end lost 4 bases, the J end lost 5 bases, and 16 bases lay between the germline ends. The CDR3 has 15 residues. The CDR3 sequence is CASSPAAGVHNEQFF. CDR3 in DNA: TGCGCCAGCAGCCCAGCGGCAGGGGTCCACAATGAGCAGTTCTTC.

This clonotype was observed many times. The V gene is TRBV6-5, the J gene TRBJ2-1, with D perhaps TRBD1 (8 bases). The CDR3 length is 18 residues. Germline lookup yields CDR1 MNHEY and CDR2 SVGAGI. Trimming removed 3 bases from V and 3 bases from J, with 21 bases in between. The CDR3 is CASSYWGGAGTGYNEQFF. CDR3 DNA: TGTGCCAGCAGTTATTGGGGGGGGGCCGGGACAGGCTACAATGAGCAGTTCTTC.

J is TRBJ1-2 and V is TRBV3-1, with 7 bases identical to TRBD1. CDR3 length: 15 amino acids. Germline V gene lookup returns CDR1 LGHDT and CDR2 YNNKEL (reference sequence). After removal of 4 bases from V and 6 bases from J, the junction contained 11 bases not matched to a gene. The CDR3 DNA reads TGTGCCAGCAGCCCAACCAGACAGGGTGGGGATGGCTACACCTTC. Protein product: CASSPTRQGGDGYTF.

This clonotype was picked up many times. The genes are TRBV6-2 or TRBV6-3 and TRBJ2-2; 10 nucleotides align to TRBD2. The CDR3 runs 16 residues. With V trimmed by 2 bases and J by 7 bases, 7 bases remained unmatched. Germline V gene sequence: CDR1 MNHEY, CDR2 SVGEGT. This CDR3 reads CASSYERGGLGGELFF. CDR3 in DNA: TGTGCCAGCAGTTACGAGCGGGGGGGCCTAGGCGGGGAGCTGTTTTTT.

There are a few counts of this clonotype. This rearrangement joins TRBV7-8 to TRBJ2-7, with a weak D call TRBD1 (6 bases). The V gene lost 3 bases and the J gene lost 5 bases, with 8 bases spanning the gap. The CDR3 sequence is 12 residues long. Germline values: CDR1 SGHVS, CDR2 FQNEAQ. CDR3 nucleotides: TGTGCCAGCAGCTTCAGGGGCCACGAGCAGTACTTC. Its protein product is CASSFRGHEQYF. The full variable domain, completed using reference TRBV7-8 and TRBJ2-7, is GAGVSQSPRYKVAKRGQDVALRCDPISGHVSLFWYQQALGQGPEFLTYFQNEAQLDKSGLPSDRFFAERPEGSVSTLKIQRTQQEDSAVYLCASSFRGHEQYFGPGTRLTVT.

This clonotype was detected ten times or more. The chain links TRBV5-1 to TRBJ2-2, with 9 bases matching TRBD1. The V gene's germline CDR1 is SGHRS and CDR2 YFSETQ. This CDR3 contains 15 residues. J was trimmed by 2 bases and V by 2 bases; bases with no gene match: 1. CDR3: CASSFTGGNTGELFF. The CDR3 DNA sequence: TGCGCCAGCAGCTTCACAGGGGGCAACACCGGGGAGCTGTTTTTT. Full variable domain (remainder filled in from reference TRBV5-1 and TRBJ2-2): KAGVTQTPRYLIKTRGQQVTLSCSPISGHRSVSWYQQTPGQGLQFLFEYFSETQRNKGNFPGRFSGRQFSNSRSEMNVSTLELGDSALYLCASSFTGGNTGELFFGEGSRLTVL.

This clonotype has ten or more counts. The chain employs TRBV7-9 and TRBJ2-2, with 7 bases aligning to TRBD1. V lost 6 bases to trimming and J lost 0 bases; unmatched junction nucleotides: 10. The CDR3 totals 17 residues. The germline gives CDR1 SEHNR, CDR2 FQNEAQ (reference sequence). The CDR3 reads CASRYGTDGTNTGELFF. Here the CDR3 DNA reads TGTGCCAGCAGGTATGGGACAGACGGCACGAACACCGGGGAGCTGTTTTTT.

The chain combines TRBV12-3 or TRBV12-4 with TRBJ2-7; perhaps TRBD1 as D (5 bases). This CDR3 region has 14 residues. V gave up 6 bases and J gave up 3 bases, with 15 bases separating them. The CDR3 bases are TGTGCCAGCAGGACCGACAGCCGATTCTACGAGCAGTACTTC. Translation gives CASRTDSRFYEQYF.

This clonotype appeared a few times. The chain uses TRBV2 and TRBJ2-7; D perhaps matches TRBD2 (5 bases). V was trimmed by 4 bases and J by 2 bases, leaving 12 bases between them. The CDR3 sequence is 14 residues long. Germline loops: CDR1 SNHLY, CDR2 FYNNEI. CDR3 coding DNA: TGTGCCAGCAGTGGGACTCCGAATACCTACGAGCAGTACTTC. Translated: CASSGTPNTYEQYF.

Note on this clonotype: An end of the junction differs from the germline gene, which may be a read error. The chain recombines TRBV3-1 with TRBJ2-3; TRBD2 matches 7 bases. The CDR3 has 19 residues. Germline CDR1 and CDR2: LGHDT and YNNKEL (reference sequence). Written as DNA, the CDR3 is TGTGCCTGCAGCTCAGGGTGGAGGCGGGGGAGGACTAGCACAGATACGCAGTATTTT. Translation gives CACSSGWRRGRTSTDTQYF.

This clonotype has at least ten counts. This rearrangement joins TRBV30 to TRBJ1-1; no clear D. Trimming removed 3 bases from V and 1 base from J, with 12 bases in between. Germline V lookup: CDR1 GTSNPN, CDR2 SVGIG (reference sequence). The CDR3 is made up of 14 amino acids. The CDR3: CAWSTMTQNTEAFF. The DNA of the CDR3 is TGTGCCTGGAGCACAATGACGCAGAACACTGAAGCTTTCTTT. The variable domain in full, with the rest retrieved from reference TRBV30 and TRBJ1-1, is SQTIHQWPATLVQPVGSPLSLECTVEGTSNPNLYWYRQAAGRGLQLLFYSVGIGQISSEVPQNLSASRPQDRQFILSSKKLLLSDSGFYLCAWSTMTQNTEAFFGQGTRLTVV.

This clonotype has a count of ten or more. This chain connects TRBV20-1 to TRBJ2-5; D gene unclear. Trimming stripped 5 bases from V and 2 bases from J, with 9 bases between. Germline CDR1 and CDR2: DFQATT and SNEGSKA (reference sequence). There are 12 residues in the CDR3. CDR3 sequence reads: CSAGPTQETQYF. CDR3 coding DNA: TGCAGTGCTGGTCCTACTCAAGAGACCCAGTACTTC.

This clonotype was counted many times. This sequence joins TRBV27 and TRBJ2-2, with a tentative D call TRBD1 (5 bases). V was pared by 2 bases and J by 4 bases, with 14 bases between. CDR1 is MNHEY and CDR2 is SMNVEV in the germline V gene (reference sequence). This CDR3 is 16 amino acids long. The CDR3 is CASSLRGGVTTGELFF. CDR3 bases: TGTGCCAGCAGTTTAAGGGGTGGGGTGACCACCGGGGAGCTGTTTTTT.

The table lists this clonotype with many counts. The rearrangement links TRBV2 to TRBJ2-3; maybe TRBD1 (6 bases). Germline V lookup: CDR1 SNHLY, CDR2 FYNNEI. The CDR3 loop spans 15 amino acids. Trimming removed 6 bases at V and 4 bases at J, with 17 bases between. CDR3 nucleotide sequence: TGTGCCAGCAGCAGCGTACAGGGTAACGCAGATACGCAGTATTTT. It is translated as CASSSVQGNADTQYF. Full variable domain (remainder filled in from reference TRBV2 and TRBJ2-3): EPEVTQTPSHQVTQMGQEVILRCVPISNHLYFYWYRQILGQKVEFLVSFYNNEISEKSEIFDDQFSVERPDGSNFTLKIRSTKLEDSAMYFCASSSVQGNADTQYFGPGTRLTVL.

The table lists this clonotype with a few counts. The rearrangement joins TRBV11-3 to TRBJ2-3, with 9 nucleotides matching TRBD2. Trimming at V came to 5 bases and at J to 2 bases, leaving 5 bases not matched to a gene. Germline-derived CDR1 and CDR2 are SGHNT and YENEEA. The CDR3 sequence is 15 residues long. DNA of the CDR3: TGTGCCAGCAGCCAGCCGGGACTAGCCACAGATACGCAGTATTTT. Amino acids: CASSQPGLATDTQYF.

This clonotype was seen a few times. The chain joins TRBV7-8 to TRBJ1-5; tentatively, D is TRBD1 (5 bases). The ends were cut back, 4 bases at V and 5 bases at J, with 15 bases in the middle. Germline values: CDR1 SGHVS, CDR2 FQNEAQ. The CDR3 is 15 amino acids. CDR3 nucleotide sequence: TGTGCCAGCAGCTCTCCCGGGGGGAAAGATCAGCCCCAGCATTTT. Residues: CASSSPGGKDQPQHF.

This clonotype came up a few times. V is TRBV12-3 or TRBV12-4 and J is TRBJ2-7; D is possibly TRBD1 (5 bases). Trimming pared 1 base from V and 3 bases from J, leaving 10 bases between. The CDR3 sequence is 14 residues long. The chain's CDR3 is CASSLEGVIYEQYF. The CDR3 coding sequence is TGTGCCAGCAGTTTAGAAGGGGTCATCTACGAGCAGTACTTC.

Only a few counts were recorded for this clonotype. The rearrangement links TRBV3-1 to TRBJ2-2; 9 bases map to TRBD2. The J segment lost 6 bases and the V segment lost 3 bases, leaving 2 bases of the junction unmatched. CDR1 and CDR2 from the germline V gene are LGHDT and YNNKEL (reference sequence). The CDR3 totals 14 residues. CDR3 in DNA: TGTGCCAGCAGCCAGCGGGAGGGGGCCGGGGAGCTGTTTTTT. Translating it yields CASSQREGAGELFF.

This clonotype appeared many times. The chain combines TRBV20-1 with TRBJ2-3; the D is unclear. The V end was cut by 5 bases, the J end by 3 bases, with 9 bases between. The CDR3 totals 12 residues. Germline CDR1 DFQATT, CDR2 SNEGSKA (reference sequence). CDR3 sequence (DNA): TGCAGTGCTCACGCCGATACAGATACGCAGTATTTT. It is translated as CSAHADTDTQYF.